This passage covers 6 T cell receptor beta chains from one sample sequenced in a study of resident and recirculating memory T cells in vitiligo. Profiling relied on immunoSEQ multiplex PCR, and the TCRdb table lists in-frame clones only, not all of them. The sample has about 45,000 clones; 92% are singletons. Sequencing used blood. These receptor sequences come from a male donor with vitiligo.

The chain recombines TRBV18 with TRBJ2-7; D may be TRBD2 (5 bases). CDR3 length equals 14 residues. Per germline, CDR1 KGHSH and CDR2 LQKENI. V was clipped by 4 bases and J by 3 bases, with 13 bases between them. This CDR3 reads CASSQSGGHYEQYF. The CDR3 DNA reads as TGTGCCAGCTCACAGTCCGGAGGCCACTACGAGCAGTACTTC.

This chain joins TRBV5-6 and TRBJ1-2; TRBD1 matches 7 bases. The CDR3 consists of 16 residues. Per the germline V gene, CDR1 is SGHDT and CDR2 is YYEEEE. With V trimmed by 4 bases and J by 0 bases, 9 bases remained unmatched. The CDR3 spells CASSGLGQGANYGYTF. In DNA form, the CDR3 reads TGTGCCAGCAGCGGCCTAGGGCAGGGGGCTAACTATGGCTACACCTTC.

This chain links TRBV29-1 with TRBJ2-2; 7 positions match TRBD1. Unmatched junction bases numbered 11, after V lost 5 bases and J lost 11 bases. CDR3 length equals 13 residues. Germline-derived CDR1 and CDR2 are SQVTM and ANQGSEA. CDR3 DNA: TGCAGCGTTACCTCCCAAAGGGGGCAAGAGCTGTTTTTT. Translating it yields CSVTSQRGQELFF.

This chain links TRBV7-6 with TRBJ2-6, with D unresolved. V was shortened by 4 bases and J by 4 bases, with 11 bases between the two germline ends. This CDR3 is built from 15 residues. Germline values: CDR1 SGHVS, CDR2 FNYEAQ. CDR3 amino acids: CASSSKPMGANVLTF. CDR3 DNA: TGTGCCAGCAGCTCAAAGCCTATGGGGGCCAACGTCCTGACTTTC. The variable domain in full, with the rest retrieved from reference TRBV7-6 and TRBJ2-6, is GAGVSQSPRYKVTKRGQDVALRCDPISGHVSLYWYRQALGQGPEFLTYFNYEAQQDKSGLPNDRFSAERPEGSISTLTIQRTEQRDSAMYRCASSSKPMGANVLTFGAGSRLTVL.

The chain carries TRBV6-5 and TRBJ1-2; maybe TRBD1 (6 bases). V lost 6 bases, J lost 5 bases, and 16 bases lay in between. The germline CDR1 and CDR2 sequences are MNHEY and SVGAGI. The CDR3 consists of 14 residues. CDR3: CASRTGSLGYGYTF. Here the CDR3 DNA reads TGTGCCAGCAGAACAGGGAGCCTCGGATATGGCTACACCTTC.

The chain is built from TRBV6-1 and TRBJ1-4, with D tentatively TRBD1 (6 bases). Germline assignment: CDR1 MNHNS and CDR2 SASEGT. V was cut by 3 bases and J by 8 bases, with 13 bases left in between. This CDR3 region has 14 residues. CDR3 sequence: CASSDLGAREKLFF. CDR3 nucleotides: TGTGCCAGCAGTGATCTGGGGGCGAGGGAAAAACTGTTTTTT.